This T cell receptor beta chain stems from a study of blood T cells in healthy people across ages. In the case of this clonotype: Its specificity is not known.

The use of a sample-barcoded 5' primer and a J-beta primer mix characterized a second PCR of 7 to 11 cycles. TCRdb reanalysed the 5' RACE reads using MiXCR and keeps one entry per CDR3 protein. Of some 900,000 distinct CDR3 sequences in the sample, around 46% were seen once. Regarding the study as a whole: Age advanced and TCR beta diversity per million T cells fell, roughly linearly. There was a strong correlation between TCR beta diversity and naive T cell percentage.

Trimming at V came to 3 bases and at J to 2 bases, leaving 9 bases not matched to a gene. The CDR3 is 16 amino acids. The germline CDR1 and CDR2 sequences are DFQATT and SNEGSKA (reference sequence). Total RNA amounts of at least 5.5 micrograms were extracted per sample. The chain is built from TRBV20-1 and TRBJ2-5; TRBD2 agrees at 10 bases. The material sequenced was blood. The receptor was derived from a man under 40 in good health. The chain's CDR3 is CSASLWSGGAQETQYF. For the CDR3, the DNA is TGCAGTGCTAGTCTATGGAGCGGGGGGGCTCAAGAGACCCAGTACTTC.